This T cell receptor beta chain was obtained from a study of cytomegalovirus exposure and HLA in healthy donors. PCR used 60 Vbeta primers and 13 Jbeta primers. Data came from immunoSEQ multiplex PCR; TCRdb stores just in-frame clones and leaves some out. Of some 150,000 clones in the sample, approximately 86% were seen once. Trimming left V 2 bases short and J 0 bases short, with 12 bases between. This CDR3 has 17 residues. Germline CDR1 reads SGDLS; CDR2 reads YYNGEE. Sequenced input: PBMCs. This receptor was identified in a male donor in good health and CMV-seronegative. The V gene is TRBV9, the J gene TRBJ1-6; no definite D call. CDR3 sequence (DNA): TGTGCCAGCAGCGTTGCGGGCAGGAGCTCCTATAATTCACCCCTCCACTTT. Translating gives CASSVAGRSSYNSPLHF.